Detailed here is one T cell receptor beta chain. The data are from a study of T cell repertoires in cytomegalovirus infection. TCRdb re-called the reads through MiXCR, storing one row per CDR3 protein. Of approximately 550,000 distinct CDR3 sequences listed, approximately 16% are singletons. V lost 4 bases, J lost 4 bases, and 8 bases lay in between. The CDR3 length is 13 residues. Germline CDR1 MNHEY, CDR2 SMNVEV (reference sequence). Sequenced sample: CD8+ T cells from PBMCs. The genes are TRBV27 and TRBJ2-1; D not resolved. The sequence was obtained from a human donor in good health (CMV status not recorded). Some clones in this sample may be carry-over from other donors' samples. The CDR3 is CASSSRRYNEQFF. CDR3 bases: TGTGCCAGCAGTTCGAGGAGATACAATGAGCAGTTCTTC.